This T cell receptor beta chain was sequenced for a study of T cells in pancreatic ductal adenocarcinoma. Selected pancreatic ductal adenocarcinoma patients had undergone surgery without neoadjuvant therapy. Sequencing was performed with immunoSEQ multiplex PCR; in TCRdb, only in-frame clones are kept and a portion is missing. The sample yields roughly 100,000 clones, about 96% seen once. The CDR3 totals 16 residues. Germline values: CDR1 SGHRS, CDR2 YFSETQ. The V segment lost 4 bases and the J segment 0 bases; nucleotides outside the gene matches: 5. V usage is TRBV5-1 and J usage is TRBJ2-1; TRBD2 matches 9 bases. Sample: PBMCs. The TCR sequence derives from a human donor with pancreatic ductal adenocarcinoma. CDR3 nucleotides: TGCGCCAGCAGCGCCTCTAGCGGGACCTCCTACAATGAGCAGTTCTTC. As protein: CASSASSGTSYNEQFF.